These 7 T cell receptor beta chains were sequenced from one sample in a study of blood T cell repertoires in COVID-19. Sequenced by immunoSEQ multiplex PCR; TCRdb stores in-frame clones only, minus some. The data contain about 260,000 clones, 86% of them singletons. Source material: peripheral blood. The receptors originated from a man between 18 and 29 years old with active or convalescent COVID-19.

CDR3 in DNA: TGCGCCAGCAGCGGTAGCGGGGGAATGAACACCGGGGAGCTGTTTTTT. Translated: CASSGSGGMNTGELFF. The gene calls are TRBV5-1 and TRBJ2-2, with TRBD2 identical over 9 bases. Germline V gene lookup returns CDR1 SGHRS and CDR2 YFSETQ. Trimming at V came to 4 bases and at J to 1 base, leaving 5 bases not matched to a gene. The CDR3 runs to 16 residues.

The chain carries TRBV4-1 and TRBJ2-7; 11 bases are a match to TRBD1. Germline assignment: CDR1 MGHRA and CDR2 YSYEKL. J was trimmed by 4 bases and V by 1 base; bases with no gene match: 0. CDR3 length: 14 residues. CDR3 sequence reads: CASSQGDRGYEQYF. CDR3 DNA: TGCGCCAGCAGCCAAGGGGACAGGGGGTACGAGCAGTACTTC.

In its sample, this clone was seen a few times. The chain is built from TRBV15 and TRBJ1-6, with 8 nucleotides matching TRBD1. The CDR3 runs 16 residues. V was clipped by 0 bases and J by 10 bases; unmatched bases: 8. CDR1 and CDR2 from the germline V gene are LNHNV and YYDKDF (reference sequence). CDR3 sequence (DNA): TGTGCCACCAGCAGAGATCGGACAGGGATACGGTCACCCCTCCACTTT. It specifies CATSRDRTGIRSPLHF.

The rearrangement joins TRBV12-3 or TRBV12-4 to TRBJ1-2; no clear D. V was cut by 6 bases and J by 5 bases, with 7 bases left in between. The CDR3 has 11 amino acids. CDR3 loop: CASRRGYGYTF. The CDR3 coding sequence is TGTGCCAGCAGGCGAGGGTATGGCTACACCTTC.

The V gene is TRBV7-2, the J gene TRBJ2-7; TRBD2 is a possible D gene (5 bases). V lost 4 bases to trimming and J lost 2 bases, with 12 bases between them. Looked up from germline, CDR1 is SGHTA and CDR2 is FQGNSA. The CDR3 has 14 amino acids. The CDR3: CASSSPGVTYEQYF. CDR3 sequence (DNA): TGTGCCAGCAGCTCGCCCGGGGTGACCTACGAGCAGTACTTC.

The chain employs TRBV19 and TRBJ2-5, with a weak D call TRBD1 (5 bases). CDR1 and CDR2 (germline): LNHDA, SQIVND (reference sequence). Deletions cut 9 bases from V and 2 bases from J, with 7 bases between. The CDR3 is 11 amino acids. The CDR3 loop reads CASRQQETQYF. The CDR3 bases are TGTGCCAGCCGACAGCAAGAGACCCAGTACTTC. Looking up the rest from reference TRBV19 and TRBJ2-5 gives the full variable domain: DGGITQSPKYLFRKEGQNVTLSCEQNLNHDAMYWYRQDPGQGLRLIYYSQIVNDFQKGDIAEGYSVSREKKESFPLTVTSAQKNPTAFYLCASRQQETQYFGPGTRLLVL.

This clone showed up just once. The chain links TRBV7-2 to TRBJ2-7, with D maybe TRBD2 (6 bases). V lost 5 bases, J lost 3 bases, and 11 bases lay in between. The CDR3 is made up of 13 amino acids. In germline, CDR1 is SGHTA, CDR2 FQGNSA. The CDR3 sequence is CASSDSGHYEQYF. CDR3 DNA sequence: TGTGCCAGCAGCGATAGCGGTCACTACGAGCAGTACTTC.